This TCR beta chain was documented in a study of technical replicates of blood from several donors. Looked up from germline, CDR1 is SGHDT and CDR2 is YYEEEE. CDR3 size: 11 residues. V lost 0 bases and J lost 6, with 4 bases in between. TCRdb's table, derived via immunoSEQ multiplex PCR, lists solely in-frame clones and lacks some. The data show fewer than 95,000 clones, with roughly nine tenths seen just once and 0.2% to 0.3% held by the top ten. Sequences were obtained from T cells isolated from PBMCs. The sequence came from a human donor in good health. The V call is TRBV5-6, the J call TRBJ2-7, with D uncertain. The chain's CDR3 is CASSLGLEQYF. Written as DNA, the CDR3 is TGTGCCAGCAGCTTGGGTCTCGAGCAGTACTTC.